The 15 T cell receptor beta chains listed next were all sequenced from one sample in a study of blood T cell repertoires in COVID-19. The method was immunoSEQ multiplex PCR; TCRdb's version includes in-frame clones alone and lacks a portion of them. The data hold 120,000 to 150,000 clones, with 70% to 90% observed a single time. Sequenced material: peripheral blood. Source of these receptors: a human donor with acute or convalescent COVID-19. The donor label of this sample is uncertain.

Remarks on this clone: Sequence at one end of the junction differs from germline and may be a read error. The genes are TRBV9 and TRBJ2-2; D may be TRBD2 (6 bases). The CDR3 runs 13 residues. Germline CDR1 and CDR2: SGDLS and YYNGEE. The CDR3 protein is CASSIPNTGGLFF. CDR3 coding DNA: TGTGCCAGCAGCATCCCGAACACCGGGGGGCTGTTTTTT.

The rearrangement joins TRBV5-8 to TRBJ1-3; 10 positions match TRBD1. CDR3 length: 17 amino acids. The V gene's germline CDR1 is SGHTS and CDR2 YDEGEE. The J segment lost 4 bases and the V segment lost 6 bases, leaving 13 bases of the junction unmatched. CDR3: CASNHPFRDRGGNTIYF. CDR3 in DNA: TGTGCCAGCAACCACCCCTTCAGGGACAGGGGAGGAAACACCATATATTTT.

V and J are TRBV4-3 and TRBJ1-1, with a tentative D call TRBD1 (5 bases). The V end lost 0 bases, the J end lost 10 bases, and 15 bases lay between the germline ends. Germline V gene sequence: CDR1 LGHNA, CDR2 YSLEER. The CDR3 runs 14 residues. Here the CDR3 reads CASSQDLGRGGAFF. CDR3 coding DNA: TGCGCCAGCAGCCAAGACCTGGGAAGGGGTGGAGCTTTCTTT.

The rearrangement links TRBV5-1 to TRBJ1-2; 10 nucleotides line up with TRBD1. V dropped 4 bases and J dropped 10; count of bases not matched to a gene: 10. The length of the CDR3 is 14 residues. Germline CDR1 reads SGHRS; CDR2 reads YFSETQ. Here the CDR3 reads CASSLTDRGSDYTF. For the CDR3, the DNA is TGCGCCAGCAGCCTTACGGACAGGGGGTCGGACTACACCTTC.

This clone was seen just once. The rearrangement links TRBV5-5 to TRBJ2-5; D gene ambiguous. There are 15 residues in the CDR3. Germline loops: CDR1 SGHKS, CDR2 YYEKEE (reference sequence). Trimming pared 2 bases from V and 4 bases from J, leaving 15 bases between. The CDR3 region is CASSLSGVTGETQYF. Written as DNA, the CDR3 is TGTGCCAGCAGCTTATCGGGTGTTACGGGAGAGACCCAGTACTTC.

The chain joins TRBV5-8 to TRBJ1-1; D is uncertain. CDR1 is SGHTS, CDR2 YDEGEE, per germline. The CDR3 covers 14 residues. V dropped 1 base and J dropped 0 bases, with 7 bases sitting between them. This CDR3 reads CASSLTALNTEAFF. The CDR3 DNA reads TGTGCCAGCAGCTTGACAGCCTTGAACACTGAAGCTTTCTTT. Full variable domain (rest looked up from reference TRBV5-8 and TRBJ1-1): EAGVTQSPTHLIKTRGQQATLRCSPISGHTSVYWYQQALGLGLQFLLWYDEGEERNRGNFPPRFSGRQFPNYSSELNVNALELEDSALYLCASSLTALNTEAFFGQGTRLTVV.

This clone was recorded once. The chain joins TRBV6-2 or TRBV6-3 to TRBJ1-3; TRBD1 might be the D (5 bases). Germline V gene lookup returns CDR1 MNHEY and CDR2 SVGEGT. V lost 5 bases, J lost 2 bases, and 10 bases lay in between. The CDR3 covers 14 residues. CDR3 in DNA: TGTGCCAGCAGTACCTCAGGGCCTGGAAACACCATATATTTT. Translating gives CASSTSGPGNTIYF.

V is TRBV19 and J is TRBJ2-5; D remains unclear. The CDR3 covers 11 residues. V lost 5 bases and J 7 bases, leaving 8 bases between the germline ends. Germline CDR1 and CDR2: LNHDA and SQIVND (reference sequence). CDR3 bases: TGTGCCAGTAGTTCCCGGGTGACCCAGTACTTC. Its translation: CASSSRVTQYF.

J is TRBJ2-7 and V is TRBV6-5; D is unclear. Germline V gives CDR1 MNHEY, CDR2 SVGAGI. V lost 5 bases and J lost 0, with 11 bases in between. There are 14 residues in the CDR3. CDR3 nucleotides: TGTGCCAGCAGTAAAACAGTAAACTCCTACGAGCAGTACTTC. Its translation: CASSKTVNSYEQYF.

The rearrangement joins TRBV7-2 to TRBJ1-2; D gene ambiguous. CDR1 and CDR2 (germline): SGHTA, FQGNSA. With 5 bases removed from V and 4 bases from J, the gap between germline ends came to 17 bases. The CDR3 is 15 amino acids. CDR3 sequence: CASSLGGAPFYGYTF. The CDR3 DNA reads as TGTGCCAGCAGCCTGGGAGGAGCCCCCTTCTATGGCTACACCTTC. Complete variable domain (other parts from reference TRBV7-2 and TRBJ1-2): GAGVSQSPSNKVTEKGKDVELRCDPISGHTALYWYRQSLGQGLEFLIYFQGNSAPDKSGLPSDRFSAERTGGSVSTLTIQRTQQEDSAVYLCASSLGGAPFYGYTFGSGTRLTVV.

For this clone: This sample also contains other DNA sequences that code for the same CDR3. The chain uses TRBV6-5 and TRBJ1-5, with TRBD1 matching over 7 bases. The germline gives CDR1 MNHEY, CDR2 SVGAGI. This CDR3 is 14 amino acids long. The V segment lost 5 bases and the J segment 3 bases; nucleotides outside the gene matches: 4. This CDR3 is CASSQDRLNQPQHF. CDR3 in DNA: TGTGCCAGCAGTCAGGACAGGCTCAATCAGCCCCAGCATTTT.

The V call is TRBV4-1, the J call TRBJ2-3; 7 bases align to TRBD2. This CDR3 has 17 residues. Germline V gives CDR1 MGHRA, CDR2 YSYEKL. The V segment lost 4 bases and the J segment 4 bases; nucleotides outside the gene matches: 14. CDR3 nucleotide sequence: TGCGCCAGCAGCCGCGGGGAATTGGGAGGGGCAGCAGATACGCAGTATTTT. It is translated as CASSRGELGGAADTQYF.

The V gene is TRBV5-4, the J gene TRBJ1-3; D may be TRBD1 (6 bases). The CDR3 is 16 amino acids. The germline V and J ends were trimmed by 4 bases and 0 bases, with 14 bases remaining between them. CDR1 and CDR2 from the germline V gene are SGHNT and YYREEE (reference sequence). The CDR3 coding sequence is TGTGCCAGCAGCCCCACAGGGCCGAACTCTGGAAACACCATATATTTT. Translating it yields CASSPTGPNSGNTIYF.

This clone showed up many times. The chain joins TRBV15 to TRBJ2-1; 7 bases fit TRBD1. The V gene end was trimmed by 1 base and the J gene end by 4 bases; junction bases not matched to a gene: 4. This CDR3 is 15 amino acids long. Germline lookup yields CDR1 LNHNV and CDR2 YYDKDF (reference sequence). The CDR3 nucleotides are TGTGCCACCAGCAGAGGACCGGGACAGTACAATGAGCAGTTCTTC. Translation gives CATSRGPGQYNEQFF.

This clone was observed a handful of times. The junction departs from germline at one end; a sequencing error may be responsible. The CDR3 nucleotides are TGTGCTAGCAGCTTACTAGCTAGCGGGGGGGCGCGACAAGAGACCCAGTACTTC. This translates into CASSLLASGGARQETQYF. V and J are TRBV7-7 and TRBJ2-5; TRBD2 matches 12 bases. The germline CDR1 and CDR2 sequences are SSHAT and FNYEAQ (reference sequence). CDR3 size: 18 residues.